The 25 T cell receptor beta chains in this list originate from one sample, sequenced in a study of T cell repertoires in cytomegalovirus infection. TCRdb reanalysed the reads using MiXCR and keeps one entry per CDR3 protein. The sample records some 700,000 distinct CDR3 sequences, about a third being singletons. Source material: PBMCs. The origin of the receptors is a human donor in good health (CMV status not recorded). Some clones in this sample may be carry-over from other donors' samples.

The rearrangement links TRBV20-1 to TRBJ2-1; 7 nucleotides line up with TRBD1. Germline-derived CDR1 and CDR2 are DFQATT and SNEGSKA (reference sequence). The V segment lost 8 bases and the J segment 7 bases; nucleotides outside the gene matches: 17. There are 15 residues in the CDR3. Here the CDR3 reads CSSTLRDRRGNEQFF. The CDR3 coding sequence is TGCAGTTCAACGCTAAGGGACAGAAGGGGGAATGAGCAGTTCTTC.

The gene calls are TRBV12-3 or TRBV12-4 and TRBJ2-5, with TRBD1 as a possible D gene (7 bases). V lost 8 bases to trimming and J lost 4 bases, with 14 bases between them. CDR3 length: 13 residues. CDR3: CASLSGGGETQYF. DNA for the CDR3: TGTGCCAGCTTGTCAGGGGGAGGAGAGACCCAGTACTTC.

The chain combines TRBV7-6 with TRBJ1-5; a weak D match, TRBD1 (5 bases). V was shortened by 3 bases and J by 2 bases, with 17 bases between the two germline ends. Germline V gene data show CDR1 as SGHVS and CDR2 as FNYEAQ. The CDR3 length is 17 residues. CDR3 sequence reads: CASSFLVGTGGNQPQHF. CDR3 nucleotide sequence: TGTGCCAGCAGCTTTCTAGTCGGGACGGGGGGCAATCAGCCCCAGCATTTT.

J is TRBJ2-4 and V is TRBV4-1; 12 positions match TRBD1. The CDR3 runs to 17 residues. Germline CDR1 reads MGHRA; CDR2 reads YSYEKL. J was trimmed by 8 bases and V by 5 bases; bases with no gene match: 13. The CDR3: CASSSSPGQGAWDIQYF. The CDR3 DNA reads TGCGCCAGCAGCTCGAGCCCGGGACAGGGGGCCTGGGACATTCAGTACTTC.

This clonotype came up a few times. CDR3 region: CASSSSVREQYF. CDR3 DNA: TGTGCCAGCAGTTCCTCAGTCCGCGAGCAGTACTTC. The V call is TRBV28, the J call TRBJ2-7, with no clear D. V was trimmed by 4 bases and J by 6 bases, leaving 10 bases between them. The length of the CDR3 is 12 residues. Germline V lookup: CDR1 MDHEN, CDR2 SYDVKM.

The chain combines TRBV29-1 with TRBJ2-7, with TRBD2 matching 7 bases. V lost 0 bases to trimming and J lost 5 bases; unmatched junction nucleotides: 7. Germline V gives CDR1 SQVTM, CDR2 ANQGSEA. The length of the CDR3 is 14 residues. The CDR3 region has the DNA TGCAGCGTTGAAGATTGGGGGGGGAAGGACGAGCAGTACTTC. Amino acids: CSVEDWGGKDEQYF.

The chain is built from TRBV5-4 and TRBJ1-2, with D possibly matching TRBD1 (5 bases). CDR1 is SGHNT and CDR2 is YYREEE in the germline V gene (reference sequence). V lost 6 bases, J lost 7 bases, and 22 bases lay in between. CDR3 length equals 15 residues. CDR3 sequence reads: CASTNPSGGRGGYTF. The CDR3 bases are TGTGCCAGCACCAACCCCTCGGGGGGAAGGGGTGGCTACACCTTC.

This clonotype was recorded a few times. The chain recombines TRBV7-9 with TRBJ1-4, with 7 positions matching TRBD1. V dropped 2 bases and J dropped 5; count of bases not matched to a gene: 5. CDR3 length: 15 residues. Per the germline V gene, CDR1 is SEHNR and CDR2 is FQNEAQ (reference sequence). The CDR3 loop is CASSLRDSRNEKLFF. DNA for the CDR3: TGTGCCAGCAGCTTAAGGGACAGCAGAAATGAAAAACTGTTTTTT.

This chain joins TRBV5-1 and TRBJ2-7; D is perhaps TRBD1 (6 bases). The length of the CDR3 is 13 residues. Germline V gives CDR1 SGHRS, CDR2 YFSETQ. Trimming shortened V by 5 bases and J by 3 bases, and 12 bases separated the two germline ends. The CDR3 protein is CASRYDRIYEQYF. The CDR3 DNA is TGCGCCAGCAGGTACGACAGGATCTACGAGCAGTACTTC.

This clonotype was seen at least ten times. This chain joins TRBV7-8 and TRBJ1-6; D perhaps matches TRBD1 (6 bases). Germline CDR1 reads SGHVS; CDR2 reads FQNEAQ. The CDR3 totals 15 residues. V lost 0 bases and J 9 bases, leaving 12 bases between the germline ends. The CDR3, as DNA: TGTGCCAGCAGCTTAGCGCGGACAGAAGGTTCACCCCTCCACTTT. This translates into CASSLARTEGSPLHF.

This chain links TRBV5-1 with TRBJ1-2, with D tentatively TRBD1 (5 bases). This CDR3 region has 13 residues. Germline values: CDR1 SGHRS, CDR2 YFSETQ. V was pared by 0 bases and J by 6 bases, with 9 bases between. The CDR3 region is CASSLATGDGYTF. The DNA for the CDR3 is TGCGCCAGCAGCTTGGCCACGGGGGATGGCTACACCTTC.

In this sample, this clonotype turned up a few times. This chain uses TRBV4-2 with TRBJ2-3; 8 positions match TRBD1. Looked up from germline, CDR1 is LGHNA and CDR2 is YNFKEQ. The CDR3 is made up of 16 amino acids. The junction had 11 bases not matched to a gene; V was cut back by 8 bases and J by 1 base. CDR3 in DNA: TGTGCCAGCGGAGAGCAGGGGGCAAGGGGCACAGATACGCAGTATTTT. Encoded protein: CASGEQGARGTDTQYF.

Of note for this clonotype: The conserved final phenylalanine or tryptophan is absent from the CDR3, which likely points to a read error. V usage is TRBV7-9 and J usage is TRBJ2-7, with TRBD2 matching 13 bases. This CDR3 contains 17 residues. Germline assignment: CDR1 SEHNR and CDR2 FQNEAQ (reference sequence). After removal of 1 base from V and 7 bases from J, the junction contained 10 bases not matched to a gene. In nucleotides, the CDR3 is TGTGCCAGCAGCTTAGTCTTGCCGGGACTAGCGGGACAAGAGCAGTACTGC. It codes for CASSLVLPGLAGQEQYC.

Worth noting for this clonotype: One end of the junction fails to match germline, which may point to a read error. The chain is built from TRBV13 and TRBJ1-2; D is unclear. Germline loops: CDR1 PRHDT, CDR2 FYEKMQ (reference sequence). The CDR3 contains 16 residues. CDR3 in DNA: TGTGCCAGCAGCTTAAGTAGAAGCTCTACTAACTATGGCTACCCCTTC. Translated: CASSLSRSSTNYGYPF.

The V call is TRBV28, the J call TRBJ2-2, with a weak D call TRBD1 (5 bases). V was shortened by 3 bases and J by 4 bases, with 12 bases between the two germline ends. From germline, CDR1 is MDHEN and CDR2 SYDVKM. The CDR3 consists of 15 residues. The CDR3 here is CASSFGHRSTGELFF. The CDR3 DNA sequence: TGTGCCAGCAGTTTCGGGCACAGGTCCACCGGGGAGCTGTTTTTT. The whole variable domain, remainder taken from reference TRBV28 and TRBJ2-2, is DVKVTQSSRYLVKRTGEKVFLECVQDMDHENMFWYRQDPGLGLRLIYFSYDVKMKEKGDIPEGYSVSREKKERFSLILESASTNQTSMYLCASSFGHRSTGELFFGEGSRLTVL.

This clonotype was observed a handful of times. The chain has TRBV27 and TRBJ2-3; unclear D gene. V lost 8 bases and J lost 8, with 23 bases in between. Germline CDR1 reads MNHEY; CDR2 reads SMNVEV (reference sequence). The CDR3 has 15 residues. The CDR3 DNA sequence: TGTGCCAGCCATTCTAGAGTGCCCCCGACGGGTACGCAGTATTTT. This gives the protein CASHSRVPPTGTQYF.

The chain carries TRBV20-1 and TRBJ2-5; 12 nucleotides agree with TRBD2. CDR3 length equals 14 residues. V gave up 3 bases and J gave up 1 base; unmatched junction bases: 0. Germline V gene sequence: CDR1 DFQATT, CDR2 SNEGSKA (reference sequence). CDR3 sequence reads: CSARTSGSQETQYF. CDR3 sequence (DNA): TGCAGTGCTAGGACTAGCGGGAGCCAAGAGACCCAGTACTTC.

This clonotype was seen repeatedly, ten times or more. Relative to the germline gene, one junction end is altered; a read error may explain this. The chain carries TRBV5-1 and TRBJ1-1, with unresolved D. This CDR3 spans 16 amino acids. Per germline, CDR1 SGHRS and CDR2 YFSETQ. CDR3 DNA: TGTGCCAGCAGCTTAGTAGGAGGTAGAATGAACACTGAAGCTTTCTTT. It yields the protein CASSLVGGRMNTEAFF.

About this clonotype: A junction boundary mismatches the germline segment, possibly from a read error. The rearrangement links TRBV7-9 to TRBJ2-5; D not resolved. The CDR3 is made up of 14 amino acids. Germline loops: CDR1 SEHNR, CDR2 FQNEAQ (reference sequence). CDR3 bases: TGTGCCAGCAGCTTAGATCGTCTGGTGGAGACCCAGTCCTTC. It is translated as CASSLDRLVETQSF. The variable domain in full, with the rest retrieved from reference TRBV7-9 and TRBJ2-5, is DTGVSQNPRHKITKRGQNVTFRCDPISEHNRLYWYRQTLGQGPEFLTYFQNEAQLEKSRLLSDRFSAERPKGSFSTLEIQRTEQGDSAMYLCASSLDRLVETQSFGPGTRLLVL.

This chain connects TRBV6-5 to TRBJ1-2, with 7 bases identical to TRBD1. The V and J ends lost 5 bases and 4 bases, in that order; junction bases with no gene match: 10. CDR1 MNHEY and CDR2 SVGAGI come from the germline V gene. This CDR3 is 15 amino acids long. The CDR3 sequence: CASSETKDRAYGYTF. The CDR3 DNA follows: TGTGCCAGCAGTGAAACCAAAGACAGGGCCTATGGCTACACCTTC.

Turning to this clonotype: An end of the junction does not agree with germline; a read error may underlie this. The chain carries TRBV4-1 and TRBJ2-7; D gene unclear. The CDR3 consists of 16 residues. CDR1 MGHRA and CDR2 YSYEKL come from the germline V gene. CDR3 DNA sequence: TGCGCCAGCAGACAAGAGGTAGGAGCCCGGGCCTACGAGCAGTACTTC. This encodes CASRQEVGARAYEQYF.

With regard to this clonotype: The final CDR3 position lacks the conserved phenylalanine or tryptophan, pointing to a likely read error. This chain connects TRBV27 to TRBJ1-2, with D perhaps TRBD1 (5 bases). Germline CDR1 is MNHEY and CDR2 is SMNVEV (reference sequence). The CDR3 is 13 amino acids. Deletions cut 11 bases from V and 2 bases from J, with 15 bases between. CDR3 nucleotides: TGTGCCCGCCGGGACGGAAAGAACTATGGCTACACCTTA. Protein product: CARRDGKNYGYTL.

In DNA, the CDR3 is TGTGCCAGCAGCCGCCGTCTTTTGGCGGGAGAATACAATGAGCAGTTCTTC. Amino acid sequence: CASSRRLLAGEYNEQFF. The J gene is TRBJ2-1, the V gene TRBV5-6, with TRBD2 matching 7 bases. Per the germline V gene, CDR1 is SGHDT and CDR2 is YYEEEE. Trimming took 4 bases from V and 4 from J; bases not matched to a gene: 14. This CDR3 spans 17 amino acids.

The chain joins TRBV4-2 to TRBJ2-1; tentatively, D is TRBD2 (6 bases). V was pared by 4 bases and J by 0 bases, with 16 bases between. The CDR3 spans 17 residues. Germline-derived CDR1 and CDR2 are LGHNA and YNFKEQ. CDR3 sequence reads: CASSLDQRVRSYNEQFF. As DNA, the CDR3 is TGTGCCAGCAGCCTCGACCAGCGGGTTCGCTCCTACAATGAGCAGTTCTTC.

To note about this clonotype: A much bigger clone sits one base away, suggesting this may be a read error. This CDR3 is missing its conserved last phenylalanine or tryptophan, likely due to a read error. The rearrangement joins TRBV7-6 to TRBJ2-3; 9 positions match TRBD2. Losses at the gene ends were 2 bases for V and 2 bases for J; bases not matched to a gene: 8. The CDR3 length is 17 residues. Germline CDR1 SGHVS, CDR2 FNYEAQ. The DNA of the CDR3 is TGTGCCAGCAGCTTAACCCCTGGCGGGAGGGACACAGATACGCAGTATTTG. Translation gives CASSLTPGGRDTDTQYL.